Listed here is a single T cell receptor beta chain. The antigen this receptor binds is unknown. Base-call qualities are not available, and no considerably larger clone is one nucleotide away. In light of the paper, this sample's treatment or condition label describes: 15 to 20 received Ad26.COV2.S at low or high dose, single or two shots; roughly 5 received placebo; per-sample allocation not given. For vaccine and placebo recipients, repertoires were sequenced using samples collected on day 63 after the first injection. Cohort 1b enrolled roughly 25 adults aged 18-55 years at a single site in Boston, USA, between 29 July and 7 August 2020. As a vaccine, Ad26.COV2.S was a replication-incompetent adenovirus type 26 vector that expressed a prefusion-stabilized SARS-CoV-2 spike protein derived from the original Wuhan strain. This specimen comes from a study of Ad26.COV2.S vaccination and SARS-CoV-2 variants (dated by TCRdb to the early 2020s). As for the study more broadly: Vaccine-arm donors came from COV1001, a multicentre, randomized, double-blind, placebo-controlled phase I-IIa trial of Ad26.COV2.S in healthy adults. Ad26.COV2.S was given intramuscularly at 5x10^10 or 1x10^11 viral particles, as a single shot or as two shots 56 days apart. Sequencing of the TCRbeta repertoire served to evaluate the specificity and breadth of SARS-CoV-2-reactive T cell receptors following Ad26.COV2.S vaccination. A total of around 32 samples were included in the TCR-sequenced set, comprising some 20 Ad26.COV2.S vaccine recipients, 5 placebo recipients and 8 SARS-CoV-2 convalescent individuals. Participants in the trial were split at random into five groups of five each, receiving low-dose or high-dose Ad26.COV2.S once or twice, or else placebo on both occasions. Blinding of investigators to trial group allocation was maintained during experiments and outcome assessment. Results and caveats for the whole study, not just this receptor: The study was not powered to compare responses between vaccine doses or regimens. Vaccine and placebo recipients had comparable non-spike TCR breadth, which fits with the vaccine containing only spike. Spike-specific TCR breadth was higher in Ad26.COV2.S recipients than in placebo recipients (P = 0.0014). The authors noted that total T cell responses may have been underestimated by the TCR breadth and depth analyses. After vaccination, substantial breadth of spike-specific CD8+ and CD4+ T cell responses was reported.

Via the germline V gene, CDR1 is SGHTA and CDR2 FQGTGA. CDR3 length: 14 amino acids, cysteine to phenylalanine. CDR3 DNA only is kept here, 42 bases in frame from base 1. After removal of 6 bases from V and 5 bases from J, the junction retains 7 bases not matched to a gene. The immunoSEQ Assay was used to sequence TCRbeta CDR3 regions. After extraction, genomic DNA underwent amplification by bias-controlled multiplex PCR, followed by high-throughput sequencing. As for how the authors treated the data: To quantify the absolute abundance of each unique TCRbeta CDR3 region, sequences were collapsed and filtered. T cell fraction was estimated by normalizing TCRbeta template counts to usable DNA, which was measured by amplifying reference genes present in all nucleated cells. Repertoire TCRs were annotated as SARS-CoV-2-specific when V gene, CDR3 amino acid sequence and J gene were exactly matched to a known reactive TCR set. MIRA supplied the reference SARS-CoV-2 TCR set, which was filtered for enrichment in COVID-19-positive ImmuneCODE repertoires so that public or cross-reactive TCRs were removed. Based on the MIRA antigens, annotated TCRs were further analysed at the level of specific ORF or position within ORF. Depth was the summed frequency of annotated unique rearrangements, while breadth was defined as annotated unique rearrangements over total unique productive rearrangements. TCR breadth was compared between groups using two-sided Wilcoxon rank-sum tests. This immuneACCESS table, as held by TCRdb, lists in-frame sequences with V and J called but not all clones. Of the missing ones, under half trace to an unresolved V gene in checked studies; the others have no known cause. V and J calls and clone size come straight from that table; D and trimming were deduced from the DNA. This sample is represented by about 350,000 clones; 80% to 90% of them were singletons. The ten largest account for about 3.5% of the sample.

The sample in question was peripheral blood, obtained in a trial of Ad26.COV2.S vaccine versus placebo. The sequence joins TRBV7-3 to TRBJ2-3; TRBD2 matches 8 bases in the middle. The TCR originated in a person aged 18-65 years who received the Ad26.COV2.S COVID-19 vaccine or a placebo. The bases are TGTGCCAGCAGTCGCGGGGGGCTCGAAGATACGCAGTATTTT. It is translated as CASSRGGLEDTQYF.